Below, 6 T cell receptor beta chains from the same sample are listed, as sequenced in a study of blood T cells in healthy people across ages. Using a J-beta primer mix together with a sample-barcoded 5' primer, a second PCR was run for roughly 6 to 12 cycles. A single record per CDR3 protein comes from TCRdb applying MiXCR to the 5' RACE reads. This sample carries some 920,000 distinct CDR3 sequences, 51% of them seen once, and the ten largest clones take 20% to 25%. Material: blood. These TCRs come from a woman aged 60-75 years in good health.

CDR3 loop: CAWSARGNRQYF. Here the CDR3 DNA reads TGTGCCTGGAGTGCCCGGGGGAACAGGCAGTACTTC. The rearrangement joins TRBV30 to TRBJ2-7; D may be TRBD2 (6 bases). The CDR3 contains 12 residues. Per the germline V gene, CDR1 is GTSNPN and CDR2 is SVGIG (reference sequence). The V and J ends lost 1 base and 9 bases respectively, with 13 bases between them.

V gene TRBV20-1 combines with J gene TRBJ2-7; 9 bases fit TRBD1. Germline V CDR1 and CDR2: DFQATT, SNEGSKA (reference sequence). The CDR3 runs 14 residues. V gave up 3 bases and J gave up 4 bases; unmatched junction bases: 7. The CDR3 spells CSASKGQGIYEQYF. CDR3 nucleotide sequence: TGCAGTGCTAGTAAGGGACAGGGTATTTACGAGCAGTACTTC.

In its sample, this clonotype was seen a few times. This CDR3 is CSARDGQGASTEAFF. DNA for the CDR3: TGCAGTGCTAGAGACGGACAGGGGGCGAGCACTGAAGCTTTCTTT. The genes are TRBV20-1 and TRBJ1-1; the match to TRBD1 covers 11 bases. The CDR3 sequence is 15 residues long. The germline CDR1 and CDR2 sequences are DFQATT and SNEGSKA (reference sequence). After removal of 0 bases from V and 4 bases from J, the junction contained 4 bases not matched to a gene.

In this sample, this clonotype turned up a few times. The chain recombines TRBV7-2 with TRBJ2-3; TRBD2 matches at 10 bases. CDR1 is SGHTA, CDR2 FQGNSA, per germline. V was pared by 2 bases and J by 5 bases, with 4 bases of the junction left unmatched. The CDR3 is 15 amino acids. In DNA, the CDR3 is TGTGCCAGCAGCTTACTAGCGGGAGTGGGAGATACGCAGTATTTT. Encoded protein: CASSLLAGVGDTQYF.

The chain joins TRBV5-1 to TRBJ2-3; 7 nucleotides match TRBD1. Unmatched junction bases numbered 11, after V lost 2 bases and J lost 5 bases. From germline, CDR1 is SGHRS and CDR2 YFSETQ. This CDR3 spans 16 amino acids. CDR3: CASSFMGDRAGDTQYF. Here the CDR3 DNA reads TGCGCCAGCAGCTTTATGGGTGACAGGGCCGGAGATACGCAGTATTTT.

This chain links TRBV18 with TRBJ1-2; the D gene is possibly TRBD1 (5 bases). CDR3 length: 16 amino acids. Germline V gene lookup returns CDR1 KGHSH and CDR2 LQKENI. V lost 3 bases to trimming and J lost 2 bases, with 16 bases between them. The CDR3 protein is CASSPNGGWGNYGYTF. CDR3 sequence (DNA): TGTGCCAGCTCACCGAACGGGGGATGGGGCAACTATGGCTACACCTTC.